This is a list of T cell receptor beta chains from one sample in a study of T cell responses to AZD1222 COVID-19 vaccine. Assay: immunoSEQ multiplex PCR; the TCRdb copy retains only in-frame clones and omits some. The sample lists 100,000 to 150,000 clones, over 70% occurring once. The source was peripheral blood, collected on day 0 of AZD1222 vaccination. These receptors originate from an adult in good health. The CDR3 runs from the conserved cysteine through the conserved F or W.

v_call | cdr3_aa
TRBV18 | CASSPNRDEQFF
TRBV9 | CASSSRQDYGYTF
TRBV7-3 | CASSPHGQTYGYTF
TRBV6-5 | CASSTRGSGANVLTF
TRBV7-9 | CASSHPLGVDTEAFF
TRBV18 | CASSEGQGYGNTIYF
TRBV19 | CASSIGRDQPQHF
TRBV5-8 | CASSLGTGNTEAFF
TRBV28 | CASSLGQRTGNTIYF
TRBV28 | CASSSPGTANTEAFF
TRBV19 | CASSEDTDQPQHF
TRBV23-1 | CASKDSRDRGHLGSYNSPLHF
TRBV5-1 | CASSLWGNTGELFF
TRBV5-1 | CASSLGDRVPGELFF
TRBV29-1 | CSGENTGRGGTEAFF
TRBV19 | CASSKGQGIETQYF
TRBV5-1 | CASSLDRPVEAFF
TRBV5-4 | CASSFKAEGWTQYF
TRBV11-3 | CASSLAGQGAWTDTQYF
TRBV11-2 | CASSFFSVPGNTIYF
TRBV2 | CASRGESNQPQHF
TRBV6-5 | CASSYVQGVGGYTF
TRBV19 | CASILETKSYTEAFF
TRBV28 | CASSARGQFEQFF
TRBV2 | CASRPQGEAFF
TRBV27 | CASKIRPANEKLFF
TRBV5-1 | CATADRGSTDTQYF
TRBV7-2 | CASSPDRTRGGYTF
TRBV28 | CASSTASGGAKTQYF
TRBV12-3/TRBV12-4 | CASSRQPYGYTF
TRBV9 | CASSVGTGIYEQYF
TRBV28 | CASSPFSGNTGELFF
TRBV6-5 | CASSTFGITGNTIYF
TRBV19 | CASSIRQGVTEAFF
TRBV29-1 | CSVVDRMSYTF
TRBV19 | CASTSRRGVDEQYF
TRBV7-9 | CASSPRTALSGANVLTF
TRBV6-5 | CASSFQGQGNTGELFF
TRBV28 | CATVKYRGTEAFF
TRBV4-1 | CASSPQGGQLFF
TRBV5-5 | CASSFVSSYEQYF
TRBV30 | CASRGSSGNTIYF
TRBV5-6 | CASSLAGGSNSPLHF
TRBV4-1 | CASSQGGAGNTIYF
TRBV6-5 | CASSSTGTGVEKLFF
TRBV5-1 | CASSLGLAGGLGTDTQYF
TRBV18 | CASSPQREAEAFF
TRBV28 | CASSAPGKLFF
TRBV19 | CASKLRGESYNEQFF
TRBV18 | CASSRRDGTYEQYF
TRBV2 | CASTEGGMSTEAFF
TRBV6-6 | CASRPAGGIYGYTF
TRBV9 | CASSVEGSGTDTQYF
TRBV19 | CASSSGFYNEQFF
TRBV29-1 | CSGTTTGEQFF
TRBV13 | CASSLVRQGPYNSPLHF
TRBV27 | CASSRGGRANEKLFF